Listed here are 4 T cell receptor beta chains from one sample, sequenced in a study of Tregs in tolerant kidney transplant recipients (dated by TCRdb to about 2019). This specimen's time point label, interpreted: blood sample drawn before combined kidney and bone marrow transplant. The method was the immunoSEQ multiplex PCR assay. TCRdb mirrors the immuneACCESS table, restricted to in-frame sequences. Some clones are absent from its copies; in checked studies, under half trace to an unresolved V gene, and the reason for the others is unknown. The sample contains some 66,000 clones, approximately 92% of them found a single time. In total, the top ten clones hold approximately 10% of the sample. The starting material was CD8+ T cells from blood, obtained before the transplant. These receptors came from a human donor who received a combined kidney and bone marrow transplant.

Written as DNA, the CDR3 is TGTGCCAGCAGCATCGGACTAGCGGGAGTCCAAACTCAGTTCTTC. Its translation: CASSIGLAGVQTQFF. The chain is built from TRBV7-3 and TRBJ2-1; 13 positions match TRBD2. Germline assignment: CDR1 SGHTA and CDR2 FQGTGA. The CDR3 extends over 15 amino acids. The V and J ends lost 5 bases and 13 bases, in that order; junction bases with no gene match: 11.

The chain uses TRBV7-2 and TRBJ2-5; D gene unclear. TRBJ2-7 explains the end of the DNA better; the J call may be wrong. The CDR3 spans 14 residues. CDR1 and CDR2 (germline): SGHTA, FQGNSA. In DNA form, the CDR3 reads TGTGCCAGCAGCTTAGGCGGCACGAGCTACGAGCAGTACTTC. Its translation: CASSLGGTSYEQYF.

The chain recombines TRBV7-9 with TRBJ2-3, with no clear D. V gave up 1 base and J gave up 2 bases, with 4 bases separating them. Germline values: CDR1 SEHNR, CDR2 FQNEAQ (reference sequence). This CDR3 contains 13 residues. CDR3 in DNA: TGTGCCAGCAGCTTAGACAACACAGATACGCAGTATTTT. Protein: CASSLDNTDTQYF.

For this clone: The junction does not match germline at one end; this may be a read error. The gene calls are TRBV2 and TRBJ2-7; TRBD1 matches at 8 bases. Germline CDR1 is SNHLY and CDR2 is FYNNEI. The CDR3 runs 14 residues. CDR3 bases: TGTGCCGGCAGCTCCAGGGGACAGGTATACGAGCAGTACTTC. Protein: CAGSSRGQVYEQYF.